This T cell receptor beta chain derives from a study of T cell repertoires in cytomegalovirus infection. This clonotype came up a few times. Its target is unknown. General observations from the study: In two of eight donors, the top clonotype was HLA-C-restricted CMV-specific.

The CDR3 is 14 residues long. The V and J ends lost 5 bases and 4 bases respectively, with 13 bases between them. Germline V gives CDR1 MNHEY, CDR2 SVGEGT. TCRdb redid the calling of the reads with MiXCR, one entry per CDR3 protein. This sample has under 300,000 distinct CDR3 sequences, with about 18% found just once. The sequenced material came from CD8+ T cells from PBMCs. The chain links TRBV6-2 or TRBV6-3 to TRBJ2-3, with D uncertain. This sequence was found in a human donor in good health (CMV status not recorded). Some clones in this sample may be carry-over from other donors' samples. The CDR3 nucleotides are TGTGCCAGCAGTAGACCCCCTATAGCAGATACGCAGTATTTT. As protein: CASSRPPIADTQYF.